These 20 T cell receptor beta chains originate from one sample sequenced in a study of blood T cell repertoires in COVID-19. TCRdb keeps only in-frame clones here, not all; method: immunoSEQ multiplex PCR. Of under 300,000 clones in the sample, less than 90% were seen once. Specimen: peripheral blood. These receptors were collected from a human donor in a cohort sampled during active COVID-19.

This clone was seen a single time. The rearrangement joins TRBV10-1 to TRBJ2-1, with 9 bases fitting TRBD1. CDR3 length equals 17 residues. The germline gives CDR1 WNHNN, CDR2 SYGVQD (reference sequence). Trimming at V came to 4 bases and at J to 9 bases, leaving 16 bases not matched to a gene. CDR3 in amino acids: CASSGARTGETVSEQFF. The CDR3 nucleotides are TGCGCCAGCAGTGGCGCCCGGACAGGGGAGACGGTCAGTGAGCAGTTCTTC.

This chain uses TRBV28 with TRBJ1-1; TRBD1 is a possible D gene (5 bases). V was shortened by 11 bases and J by 1 base, with 29 bases between the two germline ends. The CDR3 covers 18 residues. CDR1 is MDHEN and CDR2 is SYDVKM in the germline V gene. The chain's CDR3 is CAAALAGSPGWKNTEAFF. CDR3 in DNA: TGTGCCGCAGCACTGGCAGGGTCGCCCGGATGGAAGAACACTGAAGCTTTCTTT.

The chain carries TRBV9 and TRBJ2-7; TRBD2 might be the D (6 bases). This CDR3 is built from 14 residues. The V end was cut by 4 bases, the J end by 3 bases, with 14 bases between. The germline CDR1 and CDR2 sequences are SGDLS and YYNGEE. The CDR3 sequence: CASSTGTPGYEQYF. DNA of the CDR3: TGTGCCAGCAGCACCGGGACTCCCGGCTACGAGCAGTACTTC. Looking up the rest from reference TRBV9 and TRBJ2-7 gives the full variable domain: DSGVTQTPKHLITATGQRVTLRCSPRSGDLSVYWYQQSLDQGLQFLIQYYNGEERAKGNILERFSAQQFPDLHSELNLSSLELGDSALYFCASSTGTPGYEQYFGPGTRLTVT.

The V call is TRBV2, the J call TRBJ2-2, with 11 nucleotides matching TRBD2. This CDR3 has 14 amino acids. CDR1 is SNHLY, CDR2 FYNNEI, per germline. Trimming at V came to 6 bases and at J to 6 bases, leaving 3 bases not matched to a gene. The CDR3 nucleotides are TGTGCCAGCAGAGCTAGCGGGAGGCCCGGGGAGCTGTTTTTT. Its protein is CASRASGRPGELFF.

The chain employs TRBV19 and TRBJ2-2; D is uncertain. The V and J ends lost 3 bases and 2 bases respectively, with 7 bases between them. The germline gives CDR1 LNHDA, CDR2 SQIVND (reference sequence). CDR3 size: 14 residues. CDR3 sequence (DNA): TGTGCCAGTAGTATCCAGGCAAACACCGGGGAGCTGTTTTTT. Translating gives CASSIQANTGELFF.

This chain uses TRBV6-6 with TRBJ1-5; D is perhaps TRBD1 (5 bases). From germline, CDR1 is MNHNY and CDR2 SVGAGI (reference sequence). The V end was cut by 5 bases, the J end by 7 bases, with 15 bases between. The CDR3 runs to 14 residues. The DNA for the CDR3 is TGTGCCAGCAGTCTCAGGGAGGTCGGGCAGCCCCAGCATTTT. Amino acid sequence: CASSLREVGQPQHF.

The chain employs TRBV20-1 and TRBJ1-1; no clear D gene. CDR3 length equals 10 residues. Germline lookup yields CDR1 DFQATT and CDR2 SNEGSKA (reference sequence). Trimming took off 6 bases at V and 1 base at J, with 3 bases between the two ends. The chain's CDR3 is CSAKNTEAFF. For the CDR3, the DNA is TGCAGTGCCAAGAACACTGAAGCTTTCTTT.

The gene calls are TRBV7-9 and TRBJ2-7; 11 nucleotides align to TRBD2. The germline CDR1 and CDR2 sequences are SEHNR and FQNEAQ (reference sequence). The CDR3 is made up of 14 amino acids. V lost 3 bases and J lost 4; bases outside the gene matches: 2. The CDR3 nucleotides are TGTGCCAGCAGCTTTTCTAGCGGGGGGTACGAGCAGTACTTC. Protein sequence: CASSFSSGGYEQYF.

The chain has TRBV28 and TRBJ1-2; 7 bases are a match to TRBD1. The CDR3 covers 13 residues. CDR1 MDHEN and CDR2 SYDVKM come from the germline V gene. Trimming cost V 6 bases and J 7 bases; bases outside gene matches: 8. The CDR3 nucleotides are TGTGCCAGCAGCTCTGGGACAGCCCCTGGCTACACCTTC. It yields the protein CASSSGTAPGYTF.

This rearrangement joins TRBV4-2 to TRBJ2-5; 14 nucleotides match TRBD2. The V segment lost 0 bases and the J segment 5 bases; nucleotides outside the gene matches: 2. This CDR3 has 16 amino acids. Germline V gene sequence: CDR1 LGHNA, CDR2 YNFKEQ. The CDR3 DNA is TGTGCCAGCAGCCAAGATCGGACTAGCGGGAGGGAGACCCAGTACTTC. Protein: CASSQDRTSGRETQYF.

This sequence joins TRBV6-2 or TRBV6-3 and TRBJ2-7; tentatively, D is TRBD2 (5 bases). The CDR3 has 15 amino acids. V lost 1 base and J lost 2, with 12 bases in between. Germline CDR1 is MNHEY and CDR2 is SVGEGT. The CDR3 loop reads CASSYYPGRAYEQYF. DNA of the CDR3: TGTGCCAGCAGTTACTACCCGGGGAGAGCCTACGAGCAGTACTTC.

V usage is TRBV29-1 and J usage is TRBJ2-2, with a tentative D call TRBD1 (6 bases). CDR3 size: 16 residues. Germline loops: CDR1 SQVTM, CDR2 ANQGSEA. Trimming removed 4 bases at V and 3 bases at J, with 18 bases between. CDR3 DNA sequence: TGCAGCGTTGGCGCCCGCCGGGACACCTACACCGGGGAGCTGTTTTTT. Translation gives CSVGARRDTYTGELFF.

There are a few counts of this clone. The chain employs TRBV28 and TRBJ1-1; no clear D gene. Looked up from germline, CDR1 is MDHEN and CDR2 is SYDVKM. V was pared by 6 bases and J by 6 bases, with 17 bases between. The length of the CDR3 is 14 residues. The CDR3 DNA follows: TGTGCCAGCAGCCGGACTACAAATGATGCTGAAGCTTTCTTT. It codes for CASSRTTNDAEAFF.

This chain joins TRBV28 and TRBJ1-5; 7 nucleotides line up with TRBD1. Germline V gene data show CDR1 as MDHEN and CDR2 as SYDVKM. The CDR3 has 15 amino acids. Trimming took 5 bases from V and 5 from J; bases not matched to a gene: 9. The CDR3: CASSPAGGTYQPQHF. The CDR3 region has the DNA TGTGCCAGCAGTCCCGCAGGGGGGACATATCAGCCCCAGCATTTT.

The rearrangement uses TRBV7-2 and TRBJ2-2; D unclear. Germline CDR1 SGHTA, CDR2 FQGNSA. The CDR3 totals 14 residues. V dropped 4 bases and J dropped 1 base, with 7 bases sitting between them. The CDR3 spells CASSSNWNTGELFF. CDR3 nucleotide sequence: TGTGCCAGCAGCTCCAACTGGAACACCGGGGAGCTGTTTTTT.

The CDR3 region has the DNA TGTGCCACCAGTGAAGGGGGCCATCAGCCCCAGCATTTT. It translates to CATSEGGHQPQHF. The J gene is TRBJ1-5, the V gene TRBV24-1; 7 bases align to TRBD1. V lost 4 bases and J lost 5; bases outside the gene matches: 1. Germline values: CDR1 KGHDR, CDR2 SFDVKD. The CDR3 length is 13 residues.

The chain couples TRBV7-9 to TRBJ2-1, with 9 bases that match TRBD1. The CDR3 is 15 amino acids. Looked up from germline, CDR1 is SEHNR and CDR2 is FQNEAQ (reference sequence). The ends lost 6 bases at V and 3 bases at J; junction bases unmatched: 6. This CDR3 is CASSKRQGVYNEQFF. CDR3 in DNA: TGTGCCAGCAGTAAACGACAGGGGGTCTACAATGAGCAGTTCTTC.

This rearrangement joins TRBV10-1 to TRBJ1-1, with D unresolved. The CDR3 is 13 residues long. Germline assignment: CDR1 WNHNN and CDR2 SYGVQD (reference sequence). Trimming removed 9 bases at V and 5 bases at J, with 16 bases between. For the CDR3, the DNA is TGCGCCAGAAAGACAAGACCTAATACTGAAGCTTTCTTT. This sequence encodes CARKTRPNTEAFF.

The J gene is TRBJ2-3, the V gene TRBV2; D is unclear. V was clipped by 7 bases and J by 0 bases, with 14 bases between them. This CDR3 region has 15 residues. CDR1 and CDR2 from the germline V gene are SNHLY and FYNNEI. Here the CDR3 reads CASTGRATSTDTQYF. As DNA, the CDR3 is TGTGCCAGCACCGGTAGAGCGACCAGCACAGATACGCAGTATTTT.

This clone was found once. The chain has TRBV19 and TRBJ1-1; 7 bases are shared with TRBD1. The V gene end was trimmed by 6 bases and the J gene end by 3 bases; junction bases not matched to a gene: 4. The CDR3 runs to 13 residues. Germline loops: CDR1 LNHDA, CDR2 SQIVND (reference sequence). CDR3: CASSGDRDTEAFF. In DNA, the CDR3 is TGTGCCAGTAGCGGGGACAGAGACACTGAAGCTTTCTTT.